This is a list of T cell receptor beta chains from one sample in a study of blood T cell repertoires in COVID-19. Profiled with immunoSEQ multiplex PCR; TCRdb holds only in-frame clones, not every one. This table has 350,000 to 450,000 clones, about 91% appearing once. Sequences were obtained from peripheral blood. The receptors were sampled from a woman in her 40s with COVID-19, enrolled during active disease. Each CDR3 is given with its conserved first and last residue. D genes are given only for firm matches. Clone size is stated in some rows and not others, as once, few, many or a class when expanded.

d_gene: NA
j_gene: TRBJ2-5
abundance: NA
v_gene: TRBV3-1/TRBV3-2
CDR3aa: CASSPSETQYF
CDR3nt: TGTGCCAGCAGCCCGTCAGAGACCCAGTACTTC

d_gene: TRBD1
j_gene: TRBJ1-5
abundance: NA
v_gene: TRBV27
CDR3aa: CASRPTGSNQPQHF
CDR3nt: TGTGCCAGCAGGCCGACAGGGAGCAATCAGCCCCAGCATTTT

d_gene: TRBD1
j_gene: TRBJ1-4
abundance: NA
v_gene: TRBV5-1
CDR3aa: CASRSGTGGISEKLFF
CDR3nt: TGCGCCAGCAGATCCGGGACAGGGGGCATCAGTGAAAAACTGTTTTTT

d_gene: NA
j_gene: TRBJ1-5
abundance: once
v_gene: TRBV28
CDR3aa: CAIKNWGEDQPQHF
CDR3nt: TGTGCCATCAAGAATTGGGGGGAGGATCAGCCCCAGCATTTT

d_gene: TRBD1
j_gene: TRBJ2-2
abundance: once
v_gene: TRBV4-1
CDR3aa: CASSQQQGVRELFF
CDR3nt: TGCGCCAGCAGCCAACAACAGGGGGTAAGGGAGCTGTTTTTT

d_gene: NA
j_gene: TRBJ1-1
abundance: NA
v_gene: TRBV9
CDR3aa: CASSPPPRGSPEAFF
CDR3nt: TGTGCCAGCAGCCCGCCACCCAGGGGATCCCCTGAAGCTTTCTTT

d_gene: NA
j_gene: TRBJ1-3
abundance: few
v_gene: TRBV9
CDR3aa: CASSVAGNTIYF
CDR3nt: TGTGCCAGCAGCGTAGCAGGAAACACCATATATTTT

d_gene: NA
j_gene: TRBJ1-3
abundance: NA
v_gene: TRBV4-2
CDR3aa: CASSQAQGLGNTIYF
CDR3nt: TGTGCCAGCAGCCAAGCCCAGGGACTTGGGAACACCATATATTTT

d_gene: TRBD1
j_gene: TRBJ1-2
abundance: NA
v_gene: TRBV6-5
CDR3aa: CASSRTGAHYGYTF
CDR3nt: TGTGCCAGCAGCCGGACAGGGGCCCACTATGGCTACACCTTC

d_gene: TRBD2
j_gene: TRBJ2-3
abundance: NA
v_gene: TRBV9
CDR3aa: CASSPWGGESTDTQYF
CDR3nt: TGTGCCAGCAGCCCTTGGGGGGGGGAAAGCACAGATACGCAGTATTTT

d_gene: NA
j_gene: TRBJ1-5
abundance: NA
v_gene: TRBV5-5
CDR3aa: CASSFGADNQPQHF
CDR3nt: TGTGCCAGCAGCTTTGGGGCCGATAATCAGCCCCAGCATTTT

d_gene: NA
j_gene: TRBJ2-7
abundance: few
v_gene: TRBV7-2
CDR3aa: CASSPLQASREQYF
CDR3nt: TGTGCCAGCAGCCCCCTCCAGGCTAGCCGCGAGCAGTACTTC

d_gene: NA
j_gene: TRBJ1-5
abundance: NA
v_gene: TRBV4-3
CDR3aa: CASSQATGSHQPQHF
CDR3nt: TGCGCCAGCAGCCAAGCCACAGGGAGTCATCAGCCCCAGCATTTT

d_gene: NA
j_gene: TRBJ1-2
abundance: NA
v_gene: TRBV5-1
CDR3aa: CASSLGTDYGYTF
CDR3nt: TGCGCCAGCAGCTTGGGGACAGACTATGGCTACACCTTC

d_gene: NA
j_gene: TRBJ1-3
abundance: NA
v_gene: TRBV18
CDR3aa: CASSPGSSGNTIYF
CDR3nt: TGTGCCAGCTCACCAGGGAGCTCTGGAAACACCATATATTTT

d_gene: NA
j_gene: TRBJ1-5
abundance: NA
v_gene: TRBV28
CDR3aa: CASSQIDSPYSNQPQHF
CDR3nt: TGTGCCAGCAGTCAAATTGACAGTCCTTATAGCAATCAGCCCCAGCATTTT

d_gene: NA
j_gene: TRBJ1-5
abundance: NA
v_gene: TRBV4-1
CDR3aa: CASSQDTSGAPQHF
CDR3nt: TGCGCCAGCAGCCAAGATACCAGCGGTGCGCCCCAGCATTTT

d_gene: NA
j_gene: TRBJ2-2
abundance: once
v_gene: TRBV4-3
CDR3aa: CASSPRVGTGELFF
CDR3nt: TGCGCCAGCAGCCCCCGCGTCGGGACCGGGGAGCTGTTTTTT

d_gene: NA
j_gene: TRBJ1-5
abundance: few
v_gene: TRBV2
CDR3aa: CASSQSREQPQHF
CDR3nt: TGTGCCAGCAGCCAGTCGCGGGAGCAGCCCCAGCATTTT

d_gene: NA
j_gene: TRBJ1-5
abundance: many
v_gene: TRBV12-3/TRBV12-4
CDR3aa: CASSVRGSQPQHF
CDR3nt: TGTGCCAGCAGTGTGAGGGGGAGTCAGCCCCAGCATTTT

d_gene: NA
j_gene: TRBJ1-1
abundance: NA
v_gene: TRBV21-1
CDR3aa: CASSKGQAEAFF
CDR3nt: TGTGCCAGCAGCAAAGGACAGGCTGAAGCTTTCTTT

d_gene: NA
j_gene: TRBJ1-6
abundance: once
v_gene: TRBV5-1
CDR3aa: CASSLMAGLNSPLHF
CDR3nt: TGCGCCAGCAGCTTGATGGCAGGGCTTAATTCACCCCTCCACTTT